The T cell receptor (beta chain) under discussion was sequenced for a study of blood T cell repertoires in COVID-19. As for the study in general: T cells, B-cell-depleted T cells, or PBMCs provided the cDNA or gDNA that served as material.

There are 18 residues in the CDR3. Losses at the gene ends were 5 bases for V and 4 bases for J; bases not matched to a gene: 14. Germline values: CDR1 LNHDA, CDR2 SQIVND (reference sequence). Produced via immunoSEQ multiplex PCR; TCRdb's table is partial and in-frame only. The profile shows hundreds of thousands of clones, 83% of them singletons. Seattle patients were enrolled while actively infected and followed longitudinally. Sequenced: peripheral blood. This receptor was identified in a woman in her thirties with COVID-19, enrolled during active disease. The genes are TRBV19 and TRBJ1-5; TRBD1 aligns across 10 bases. The CDR3 DNA reads TGTGCCAGTAGTTCTCGACAGGGGGCTATCCCGGGGAATCAGCCCCAGCATTTT. As protein: CASSSRQGAIPGNQPQHF.